This T cell receptor beta chain is from a study of OX40 agonist ivuxolimab in advanced cancers. Turning to the overall study: Ivuxolimab, which targeted the costimulatory receptor OX40 (CD134), was an agonistic, fully human IgG2 monoclonal antibody. Intravenous ivuxolimab was administered to patients every 2 weeks at six dose levels: 0.01, 0.1, 0.3, 1.5, 3 and 10 mg/kg. Among the roughly 50 dose-escalation patients, around 19 had hepatocellular carcinoma, about 15 melanoma, 9 renal cell carcinoma and 9 head and neck cancer. In the dose-escalation cohort, around four fifths of patients were male, and the mean age was 60 years with a range of roughly 20 to 79. Prior anti-PD-1, anti-PD-L1 or anti-CTLA-4 therapy was permitted, and roughly two fifths of dose-escalation patients had received checkpoint inhibitors. Partial responses occurred in three dose-escalation patients, of whom one had hepatocellular carcinoma and two had cutaneous melanoma. The point of sequencing TCRbeta in the periphery was to test whether ivuxolimab changed TCR sequence diversity and drove clonal T-cell expansion. The monotherapy dose-escalation portion (N ≈ 52 patients) of the phase I ivuxolimab trial is reported in the paper.

The germline V gene provides CDR1 SGHAT and CDR2 FQNNGV. V is shortened by 7 bases, J by 1 base, and the region joining them spans 13 bases. Its CDR3 holds 14 amino acids, cysteine through phenylalanine. Solely the CDR3 DNA is kept, with 42 bases framed from the first base. The trial excluded patients who had a history of autoimmune disease or who were on systemic immunosuppression. In every dose cohort, peripheral blood was drawn for TCR sequencing at baseline, cycle 4 day 1, and cycle 7 day 1. Samples were obtained from an open-label, multicenter, first-in-human phase I dose-escalation trial of ivuxolimab. Adults with locally advanced or metastatic melanoma, renal cell carcinoma, hepatocellular carcinoma or head and neck squamous cell carcinoma were enrolled in the trial. Before TCR sequencing, CD4+ T cells and CD8+ T cells were sorted from peripheral blood as separate populations. The paper as a whole reports these results and caveats: Antigen specificity was not determined for the clonally expanded peripheral T cells. At doses of 0.1 to 3.0 mg/kg, clonal expansion of both CD4+ and CD8+ T cells in blood was seen between baseline and week 6. Low levels of normalized T-cell clonal expansion were also shown by some nonresponding patients. After ivuxolimab, more expanded clones were found on average in CD8+ T cells than in CD4+ T cells. In partial responders in the 0.1-3.0 mg/kg groups, normalized peripheral clonal expansion was found to be among the lowest, especially among CD8+ T cells.

To sequence the TCRbeta CDR3 region, genomic DNA was isolated from the sorted cells. The immunoSEQ Assay was used for sequencing of TCRbeta CDR3 regions. Held by TCRdb, this immuneACCESS table contains in-frame sequences only and omits some clones. Under half of the omission traces to an unresolved V gene where checked; the cause of the rest is unknown. The sample table holds fewer than 80,000 clones, of which 75% to 90% were seen once. The ten largest make up 5.5% to 8% of the sample. As concerns this clone: Its antigen remains undetermined. One base away there is no much larger clone; base qualities are not given.

The input for sequencing was CD4+ or CD8+ T cells sorted from blood, taken in a trial of the OX40 agonist ivuxolimab. The rearranged segments are TRBV11-2 and TRBJ1-1; a tentative D match to TRBD1 spans 5 bases. This receptor was obtained from an adult with an advanced solid tumor such as melanoma, head and neck, liver or kidney cancer. Here is the DNA: TGTGCCAGCACCAGGGCTTGGGGGAACACTGAAGCTTTCTTT. This sequence encodes CASTRAWGNTEAFF.